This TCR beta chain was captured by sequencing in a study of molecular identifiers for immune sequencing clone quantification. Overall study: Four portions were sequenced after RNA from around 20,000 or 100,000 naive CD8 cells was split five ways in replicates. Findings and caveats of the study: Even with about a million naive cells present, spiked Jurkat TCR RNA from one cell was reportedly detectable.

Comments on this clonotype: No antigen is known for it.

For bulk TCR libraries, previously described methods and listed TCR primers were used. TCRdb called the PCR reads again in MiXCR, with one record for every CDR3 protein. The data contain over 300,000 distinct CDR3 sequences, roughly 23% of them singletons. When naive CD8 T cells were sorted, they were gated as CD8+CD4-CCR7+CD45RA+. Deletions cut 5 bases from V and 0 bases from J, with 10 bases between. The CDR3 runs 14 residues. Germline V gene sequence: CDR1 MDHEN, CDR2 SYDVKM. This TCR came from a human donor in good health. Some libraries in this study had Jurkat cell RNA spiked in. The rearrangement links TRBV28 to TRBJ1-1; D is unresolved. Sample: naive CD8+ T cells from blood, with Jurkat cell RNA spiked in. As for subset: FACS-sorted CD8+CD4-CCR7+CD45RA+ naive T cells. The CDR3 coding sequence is TGTGCCAGCAGTGTCCGGGCCATGAACACTGAAGCTTTCTTT. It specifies CASSVRAMNTEAFF.